This TCR beta chain was documented in a study of cytomegalovirus exposure and HLA in healthy donors. 13 Jbeta primers and 60 Vbeta primers were used for the PCR. Clones were read by immunoSEQ multiplex PCR, and TCRdb kept only the in-frame ones, dropping some. The table shows fewer than 200,000 clones, with 65% to 70% occurring only once. The ends lost 6 bases at V and 2 bases at J; junction bases unmatched: 6. Germline CDR1 is MNHEY and CDR2 is SMNVEV (reference sequence). The CDR3 spans 14 residues. Among the donors, all were healthy bone marrow donors. The TCR comes from a woman between 18 and 29 years old in good health and CMV-seropositive. Specimen: PBMCs. The gene calls are TRBV27 and TRBJ1-2, with TRBD1 identical over 7 bases. CDR3 DNA: TGTGCCAGCAGCGTAGACAGGGAAAACTATGGCTACACCTTC. As protein: CASSVDRENYGYTF.